This TCR beta chain was documented in a study of T-cell memory formation after mild COVID-19. This clonotype has more than one count but fewer than ten. TCRdb re-derived calls from the 5' RACE reads in MiXCR, one entry per CDR3 protein. The table has 280,000 or so distinct CDR3 sequences, under 20% seen once; the top ten hold 20% to 25%. The CDR3 is made up of 13 amino acids. V was pared by 5 bases and J by 5 bases, with 10 bases between. CDR1 is LNHNV, CDR2 YYDKDF, per germline (reference sequence). The sample consisted of PBMCs or a T cell subset sorted from them (not recorded which). The gene calls are TRBV15 and TRBJ2-1; either TRBD1 or TRBD2 may fit D (6 bases each). The receptor's source is a man younger than 35 who had mild COVID-19 (a few samples of this study predate the infection). Cell type and time point are not known. CDR3 sequence (DNA): TGTGCCACCAGCCGGGGGCCCGACAATGAGCAGTTCTTC. Protein sequence: CATSRGPDNEQFF.